The sequence of this T cell receptor (beta chain) was determined in a study of control samples from healthy donors and cancer patients. The protocol was immunoSEQ multiplex PCR, while the TCRdb copy is restricted to in-frame clones and leaves out a portion. This sample has about 170,000 clones, with over 85% found just once. The sequence came from a woman aged 55-69 years in good health. Sequencing used blood.

CDR3 DNA: TGTGCCAGCTCACGGGATAATCTTGCAACTAATGAAAAACTGTTTTTT. Its translation: CASSRDNLATNEKLFF. The chain combines TRBV18 with TRBJ1-4, with D unclear. Trimming removed 4 bases at V and 0 bases at J, with 12 bases between. The CDR3 is 16 residues long. Per germline, CDR1 KGHSH and CDR2 LQKENI.